The 23 T cell receptor beta chains below all came from one sample that was sequenced in a study of T cells in women clearing cervical HPV infection. Clones were read by immunoSEQ multiplex PCR, and TCRdb kept only the in-frame ones, dropping some. The sample table includes about 30,000 clones. The sequencing input was blood buffy coat. These receptors came from a woman aged 18 to 75 with a cervical HPV16 infection that either progressed to CIN3+ or cleared (not recorded which).

As to this clone: The observed sequence ends 3 residues before the CDR3 terminus, with the missing tail filled in from the germline J gene. V usage is TRBV30 and J usage is TRBJ1-4; the D gene is possibly TRBD1 (6 bases). V lost 2 bases to trimming and J lost 5 bases, with 12 bases between them. The V gene's germline CDR1 is GTSNPN and CDR2 SVGIG (reference sequence). The CDR3 consists of 14 residues. This CDR3 is CAWSFLGTNEKLFF. The part of the CDR3 DNA that was read is TGTGCCTGGAGTTTTTTAGGGACAAATGAAAAA. Full variable domain (outside the CDR3, taken from reference TRBV30 and TRBJ1-4): SQTIHQWPATLVQPVGSPLSLECTVEGTSNPNLYWYRQAAGRGLQLLFYSVGIGQISSEVPQNLSASRPQDRQFILSSKKLLLSDSGFYLCAWSFLGTNEKLFFGSGTQLSVL.

As concerns this clone: The read finishes 3 residues shy of the CDR3 end, and the germline J gene is used to complete it. This rearrangement joins TRBV7-2 to TRBJ1-2, with D uncertain. Germline V CDR1 and CDR2: SGHTA, FQGNSA. CDR3 size: 14 residues. The CDR3 region is CASSQREIADTYTF. Partial CDR3 DNA: TGTGCCAGCAGCCAAAGAGAAATTGCAGATACC. Full variable domain (missing parts from reference TRBV7-2 and TRBJ1-2): GAGVSQSPSNKVTEKGKDVELRCDPISGHTALYWYRQSLGQGLEFLIYFQGNSAPDKSGLPSDRFSAERTGGSVSTLTIQRTQQEDSAVYLCASSQREIADTYTFGSGTRLTVV.

Of note for this clone: The read terminates 3 residues before the CDR3 end, so the remaining end is supplied by the germline J gene. This rearrangement joins TRBV18 to TRBJ2-3; 7 bases are shared with TRBD2. Per germline, CDR1 KGHSH and CDR2 LQKENI. V shed 1 base and J 4 bases; nucleotides not matched to a gene: 14. This CDR3 is 18 amino acids long. The chain's CDR3 is CASSPRLSSGAGPDTQYF. The covered CDR3 bases are TGTGCCAGCTCACCACGGCTTTCTAGCGGAGCGGGGCCAGATACG. Combining the CDR3 with reference TRBV18 and TRBJ2-3 gives the whole variable domain NAGVMQNPRHLVRRRGQEARLRCSPMKGHSHVYWYRQLPEEGLKFMVYLQKENIIDESGMPKERFSAEFPKEGPSILRIQQVVRGDSAAYFCASSPRLSSGAGPDTQYFGPGTRLTVL.

About this clone itself: From the germline J gene comes the end of the CDR3, since the read stops 3 residues before it. The genes are TRBV18 and TRBJ1-3; TRBD1 matches 11 bases. Germline CDR1 and CDR2: KGHSH and LQKENI. The CDR3 consists of 17 residues. The V gene end was trimmed by 3 bases and the J gene end by 7 bases; junction bases not matched to a gene: 11. The CDR3: CASSPYNQGQGANTIYF. The sequenced CDR3 bases are TGTGCCAGCTCACCGTACAACCAAGGACAGGGGGCTAACACC.

With respect to this clone: The read is 3 residues too short to cover the CDR3 end, so that end is filled in from the germline J gene. The gene calls are TRBV28 and TRBJ2-5, with D unresolved. The length of the CDR3 is 13 residues. Germline V gene sequence: CDR1 MDHEN, CDR2 SYDVKM. V was pared by 2 bases and J by 7 bases, with 11 bases between. Partial CDR3 DNA: TGTGCCAGCAGTTTAGTTCGACTGGGGACC. As protein: CASSLVRLGT. The full CDR3 sequence reads CASSLVRLGTQYF.

Turning to this clone: Coverage ceases 3 residues before the CDR3 finishes, and the germline J gene fills in the end. The genes are TRBV7-2 and TRBJ1-4; TRBD1 aligns across 7 bases. CDR1 is SGHTA and CDR2 is FQGNSA in the germline V gene. This CDR3 has 15 amino acids. The covered CDR3 bases are TGTGCCAGCAGCGGAGACAGGGCCGTCGGTTCACCA. Amino acid sequence: CASSGDRAVGSP. The whole CDR3 protein is CASSGDRAVGSPLFF.

With respect to this clone: The read ends 3 residues early relative to the CDR3; the germline J gene fills the gap. The chain links TRBV28 to TRBJ2-3; tentative D call: TRBD1 (5 bases). Germline values: CDR1 MDHEN, CDR2 SYDVKM. This CDR3 comprises 15 residues. CDR3 sequence: CASSLKFQGNQPQYF. CDR3 bases read: TGTGCCAGCAGTTTAAAGTTCCAGGGCAATCAGCCG.

Notes on this clone: The observed sequence ends 3 residues before the CDR3 terminus, with the missing tail filled in from the germline J gene. This chain links TRBV2 with TRBJ2-3, with 7 bases matching TRBD1. CDR3 length equals 14 residues. With 3 bases clipped from V and 5 bases from J, the junction kept 5 bases outside the gene matches. Germline-derived CDR1 and CDR2 are SNHLY and FYNNEI. The CDR3 bases that were read are TGTGCCAGCAGTGACCGGGACAGAGAAGATACG. It specifies CASSDRDREDT. The complete CDR3 reads CASSDRDREDTQYF.

CDR3 sequence reads: CASSLGGQGGRGANVLTF. The CDR3 DNA, read in part, is TGCGCCAGCAGCTTGGGTGGACAGGGGGGTCGTGGGGCCAACGTC. The chain joins TRBV5-1 to TRBJ2-6; 10 bases agree with TRBD1. The read terminates 3 residues ahead of where the CDR3 ends, so the germline J gene completes it. The germline V gene has CDR1 SGHRS and CDR2 YFSETQ. The CDR3 totals 18 residues. V gave up 0 bases and J gave up 3 bases; unmatched junction bases: 6.

A note on this clone: The read falls 3 residues short of the CDR3 end, and the missing part is taken from the germline J gene. The V call is TRBV11-2, the J call TRBJ2-2; D is perhaps TRBD2 (6 bases). The CDR3 runs 12 residues. Germline V lookup: CDR1 SGHAT, CDR2 FQNNGV. This chain's CDR3 is CASSPPGEKLFF. The sequenced CDR3 bases are TGTGCCAGCAGCCCCCCGGGGGAAAAG.

This CDR3 reads CASSELLAVNIQYF. The DNA read from the CDR3 is TGTGCCAGCAGTGAACTACTAGCTGTGAACATT. V gene TRBV6-1 combines with J gene TRBJ2-4; perhaps TRBD2 as D (6 bases). Read data end 3 residues before the CDR3 end; the end is taken from the germline J gene. The V end lost 2 bases, the J end lost 7 bases, and 12 bases lay between the germline ends. The V gene's germline CDR1 is MNHNS and CDR2 SASEGT. The CDR3 extends over 14 amino acids.

Of note for this clone: With the read ending 3 residues before the CDR3 end, the germline J gene is used to fill in that end. The chain joins TRBV9 to TRBJ1-1; D is uncertain. CDR1 is SGDLS and CDR2 is YYNGEE in the germline V gene. The CDR3 has 15 residues. Between the trimmed V and J ends, which lost 0 bases and 6 bases, there was a span of 15 bases. The CDR3 loop is CASSVDPGLSPEAFF. The DNA read from the CDR3 is TGTGCCAGCAGCGTAGACCCAGGCCTAAGCCCTGAA.

With respect to this clone: The DNA ends 3 residues before the CDR3 does, and the rest of the CDR3 is filled in from the germline J gene. The rearrangement uses TRBV19 and TRBJ2-4; TRBD1 matches 11 bases. Germline loops: CDR1 LNHDA, CDR2 SQIVND (reference sequence). The CDR3 is 14 residues long. The CDR3: CASIWTGGFDGQYF. The DNA read from the CDR3 is TGTGCCAGTATTTGGACAGGGGGCTTCGATGGT.

As for this clone: The read comes to an end 3 residues before the CDR3 does, leaving the germline J gene to fill in the end. The genes are TRBV7-2 and TRBJ2-5; D call uncertain. Trimming removed 5 bases at V and 5 bases at J, with 6 bases between. CDR3 length: 11 amino acids. Germline V gives CDR1 SGHTA, CDR2 FQGNSA. The CDR3 is CASSPYETQYF. The sequenced CDR3 bases are TGTGCCAGCAGCCCCTACGAGACC.

The covered CDR3 bases are TGTGCCAGCCCCGGGGGGCGGCCG. This translates into CASPGGRP. The entire CDR3 is CASPGGRPQYF. The chain couples TRBV7-9 to TRBJ2-3; TRBD2 is a possible D gene (7 bases). The CDR3 end lies 3 residues beyond the end of the read and is filled in from the germline J gene. The CDR3 runs to 11 residues. Germline CDR1 reads SEHNR; CDR2 reads FQNEAQ (reference sequence).

Turning to this clone: The read gets to within 3 residues of the CDR3 end, and the germline J gene fills in the rest. V gene TRBV5-1 combines with J gene TRBJ1-1; D might be TRBD1 (5 bases). V shed 0 bases and J shed 0 bases, with 9 bases lying between them. CDR3 length: 15 amino acids. Germline CDR1 is SGHRS and CDR2 is YFSETQ. The CDR3 reads CASSLAMTVNTEAFF. Partial CDR3 DNA: TGCGCCAGCAGCTTGGCCATGACAGTGAACACTGAA.

A remark on this clone: The DNA ends 3 residues before the CDR3 does, and the rest of the CDR3 is filled in from the germline J gene. The same CDR3 can be traced to other DNA sequences in this sample. The rearrangement links TRBV19 to TRBJ2-2, with unresolved D. The CDR3 runs to 13 residues. Germline-derived CDR1 and CDR2 are LNHDA and SQIVND (reference sequence). V was clipped by 8 bases and J by 0 bases, with 7 bases between them. The CDR3 sequence is CASVVANTGELFF. Incomplete CDR3 DNA: TGTGCCAGTGTGGTAGCGAACACCGGGGAG.

Details on this clone: The sequence runs out 3 residues before the end of the CDR3; the remainder is reconstructed from the germline J gene. This sequence joins TRBV20-1 and TRBJ2-3; 7 nucleotides match TRBD1. The CDR3 loop spans 13 amino acids. Germline values: CDR1 DFQATT, CDR2 SNEGSKA (reference sequence). Here the CDR3 reads CSARRQGGETQYF. CDR3 bases read: TGCAGTGCTAGGAGACAGGGTGGAGAGACG.

Of note for this clone: Sequencing ends 3 residues short of the CDR3 end; the germline J gene provides the rest. The V gene is TRBV7-3, the J gene TRBJ2-1, with 8 bases identical to TRBD1. V dropped 5 bases and J dropped 9; count of bases not matched to a gene: 15. Germline V gene sequence: CDR1 SGHTA, CDR2 FQGTGA. The CDR3 totals 16 residues. The sequenced part of the CDR3 DNA is TGTGCCAGCAGCAAAAATAACAGGGGGAACCAGGGTGAG. Its protein product is CASSKNNRGNQGE. The CDR3 reads in full as CASSKNNRGNQGEQFF.

Notes on this clone: With the read ending 3 residues before the CDR3 end, the germline J gene is used to fill in that end. The V call is TRBV7-3, the J call TRBJ2-5, with 7 bases fitting TRBD2. J gave up 5 bases and V 4 bases, and 4 bases lay outside the gene matches. Germline V gene data show CDR1 as SGHTA and CDR2 as FQGTGA. This CDR3 spans 13 amino acids. The CDR3 bases that were read are TGTGCCAGCAGCTCGCGGGGAGGGGAGACC. This gives the protein CASSSRGGET. The full CDR3 reads CASSSRGGETQYF.

Remarks on this clone: The read halts 3 residues ahead of the CDR3 end, with the missing end drawn from the germline J gene. The V and J genes are TRBV7-9 and TRBJ2-1; D gene uncertain. CDR3 length: 13 amino acids. Trimming pared 3 bases from V and 8 bases from J, leaving 11 bases between. Germline lookup yields CDR1 SEHNR and CDR2 FQNEAQ (reference sequence). CDR3 bases read: TGTGCCAGCAGCTTTAGTTTAACGGATGAG. Residues: CASSFSLTDE. The CDR3 reads in full as CASSFSLTDEQFF.

On this clone itself: The read falls 3 residues short of the CDR3 end, and the missing part is taken from the germline J gene. The genes are TRBV7-8 and TRBJ2-3; 10 bases agree with TRBD1. The germline V gene has CDR1 SGHVS and CDR2 FQNEAQ. V dropped 5 bases and J dropped 2; count of bases not matched to a gene: 7. The CDR3 covers 16 residues. CDR3 residues: CASSPGGTGDTDTQYF. CDR3 DNA (partial): TGTGCCAGCAGCCCCGGCGGGACAGGGGACACAGATACG.

Details on this clone: The read falls 3 residues short of the CDR3 end, and the missing part is taken from the germline J gene. The chain carries TRBV20-1 and TRBJ1-6; the D is unclear. The CDR3 consists of 13 residues. Trimming took off 5 bases at V and 6 bases at J, with 11 bases between the two ends. Germline assignment: CDR1 DFQATT and CDR2 SNEGSKA (reference sequence). Partial CDR3 DNA: TGCAGTGCTCCCCATGGCGGTAATTCACCC. Protein sequence: CSAPHGGNSP. The complete CDR3 sequence is CSAPHGGNSPLHF.